This passage covers 16 T cell receptor beta chains from one sample sequenced in a study of blood T cells in healthy people across ages. Together with a sample-barcoded 5' primer, a J-beta primer mix was included in a second PCR lasting roughly 6 to 12 cycles. TCRdb itself ran the 5' RACE reads through MiXCR, one entry per CDR3 protein. The top ten clones hold 10% to 12% of a sample with 1.5 million to 2 million distinct CDR3 sequences, almost 35% of them seen once. Material: blood. These receptor sequences come from a woman aged 30 to 39 in good health.

This chain joins TRBV5-1 and TRBJ1-2; D not certain. V was trimmed by 2 bases and J by 6 bases, leaving 17 bases between them. The CDR3 is 15 amino acids. Per germline, CDR1 SGHRS and CDR2 YFSETQ. The DNA for the CDR3 is TGCGCCAGCAGCTTATCTGAAGGGAGTCGGAATGGCTACACCTTC. Protein product: CASSLSEGSRNGYTF.

This clonotype has a handful of counts. The V call is TRBV11-2, the J call TRBJ2-3; tentatively, D is TRBD2 (5 bases). The ends were cut back, 6 bases at V and 5 bases at J, with 24 bases in the middle. From germline, CDR1 is SGHAT and CDR2 FQNNGV. CDR3 length: 17 amino acids. The CDR3 sequence: CASSYTRGLGWEDTQYF. CDR3 sequence (DNA): TGTGCCAGCAGTTATACCAGAGGGCTAGGGTGGGAAGATACGCAGTATTTT.

This clonotype was detected only a few times. At one of its ends the junction is not consistent with the germline gene, which may arise from a read error. V usage is TRBV7-8 and J usage is TRBJ1-1; D is unresolved. CDR1 is SGHVS and CDR2 is FQNEAQ in the germline V gene. The CDR3 totals 14 residues. Here the CDR3 reads CTSSPLSTDTEAFF. The DNA of the CDR3 is TGTACCAGCAGCCCCCTGTCGACGGACACTGAAGCTTTCTTT.

This clonotype appeared a few times. The rearrangement uses TRBV27 and TRBJ2-1; no reliable D call. The CDR3 runs 16 residues. Germline V gene lookup returns CDR1 MNHEY and CDR2 SMNVEV (reference sequence). V gave up 0 bases and J gave up 3 bases, with 12 bases separating them. CDR3 sequence (DNA): TGTGCCAGCAGTTTATCGCCGGTCCCTCGCTACAATGAGCAGTTCTTC. Translating it yields CASSLSPVPRYNEQFF.

This clonotype was found a few times. The chain joins TRBV9 to TRBJ2-7, with 11 bases matching TRBD1. J was trimmed by 5 bases and V by 4 bases; bases with no gene match: 8. The length of the CDR3 is 15 residues. Germline V gene sequence: CDR1 SGDLS, CDR2 YYNGEE. For the CDR3, the DNA is TGTGCCAGCAGCCCCAGGGACAGGGGGGGCGACGAGCAGTACTTC. This gives the protein CASSPRDRGGDEQYF.

CDR3 nucleotides: TGTGCCAGCAGCCGATACGGGACTAGCGGGCGCACAGATACGCAGTATTTT. Its translation: CASSRYGTSGRTDTQYF. This chain connects TRBV5-4 to TRBJ2-3; 12 bases fit TRBD2. The CDR3 is made up of 17 amino acids. Per germline, CDR1 SGHNT and CDR2 YYREEE (reference sequence). V lost 4 bases to trimming and J lost 1 base; unmatched junction nucleotides: 7.

This clonotype has a count of ten or more. The J gene is TRBJ1-6, the V gene TRBV4-1; maybe TRBD1 (6 bases). V was clipped by 1 base and J by 8 bases, with 18 bases between them. Germline CDR1 reads MGHRA; CDR2 reads YSYEKL. This CDR3 spans 17 amino acids. The CDR3: CASSQAGRGATDSPLHF. The CDR3 region has the DNA TGCGCCAGCAGCCAAGCTGGGAGGGGGGCTACGGATTCACCCCTCCACTTT.

The genes are TRBV5-5 and TRBJ2-1, with 10 bases that match TRBD2. V shed 1 base, J shed 7 bases, and the junction held 11 bases outside the gene matches. In germline, CDR1 is SGHKS, CDR2 YYEKEE (reference sequence). The CDR3 contains 17 residues. The CDR3: CASSLLIRAGGINEQFF. The CDR3, as DNA: TGTGCCAGCAGCTTGTTAATTCGAGCGGGAGGGATTAATGAGCAGTTCTTC.

This sequence joins TRBV6-1 and TRBJ2-7, with 7 bases matching TRBD1. This CDR3 has 15 residues. Trimming took 4 bases from V and 0 from J; bases not matched to a gene: 6. The germline CDR1 and CDR2 sequences are MNHNS and SASEGT. Written as DNA, the CDR3 is TGTGCCAGCAGTGGGCTGGGACAGTCCTCCTACGAGCAGTACTTC. Its protein is CASSGLGQSSYEQYF.

This chain links TRBV2 with TRBJ2-7, with a possible D match to TRBD1 (7 bases). This CDR3 has 15 residues. Germline lookup yields CDR1 SNHLY and CDR2 FYNNEI. V lost 8 bases and J lost 1, with 18 bases in between. CDR3 in amino acids: CASVTQGGGSYEQYF. The CDR3 DNA reads TGTGCCAGCGTCACTCAGGGGGGAGGTTCCTACGAGCAGTACTTC. Drawing the rest from reference TRBV2 and TRBJ2-7, the complete variable domain is EPEVTQTPSHQVTQMGQEVILRCVPISNHLYFYWYRQILGQKVEFLVSFYNNEISEKSEIFDDQFSVERPDGSNFTLKIRSTKLEDSAMYFCASVTQGGGSYEQYFGPGTRLTVT.

This clonotype has only a few counts. The genes are TRBV20-1 and TRBJ1-6; D gene unclear. The length of the CDR3 is 14 residues. The ends were cut back, 1 base at V and 8 bases at J, with 12 bases in the middle. The germline V gene has CDR1 DFQATT and CDR2 SNEGSKA (reference sequence). CDR3 protein: CSARALHGDSPLHF. CDR3 sequence (DNA): TGCAGTGCTAGAGCTTTACACGGGGATTCACCCCTCCACTTT.

V gene TRBV30 combines with J gene TRBJ2-3; perhaps D is TRBD1 or TRBD2 (6 bases each). The germline V gene encodes CDR1 GTSNPN and CDR2 SVGIG (reference sequence). Deletions cut 2 bases from V and 6 bases from J, with 12 bases between. The CDR3 has 13 amino acids. The CDR3 region is CAWSLGGLDTQYF. DNA of the CDR3: TGTGCCTGGAGTCTGGGGGGCCTGGATACGCAGTATTTT.

This clonotype was counted a few times. The gene calls are TRBV4-1 and TRBJ2-7; 11 bases line up with TRBD2. Germline trimming cut 4 bases from V and 1 base from J; bases unmatched to any gene: 12. The CDR3 runs 18 residues. Per germline, CDR1 MGHRA and CDR2 YSYEKL. The CDR3: CASSPGLAGRALSYEQYF. Here the CDR3 DNA reads TGCGCCAGCAGCCCCGGACTAGCGGGTCGCGCCCTTTCCTACGAGCAGTACTTC.

The V call is TRBV7-2, the J call TRBJ2-1; possible D gene TRBD2, 6 bases. Germline loops: CDR1 SGHTA, CDR2 FQGNSA. CDR3 size: 16 residues. The V end lost 1 base, the J end lost 5 bases, and 15 bases lay between the germline ends. CDR3 DNA: TGTGCCAGCAGCTTAGTTTTTGCGGGGCGGGACAATGAGCAGTTCTTC. This gives the protein CASSLVFAGRDNEQFF.

This clonotype was counted a few times. This chain joins TRBV7-6 and TRBJ2-5, with D possibly matching TRBD2 (5 bases). The CDR3 has 14 amino acids. V was cut by 5 bases and J by 11 bases, with 21 bases left in between. The germline V gene has CDR1 SGHVS and CDR2 FNYEAQ. The CDR3 here is CASSPHPQRRGQYF. In DNA form, the CDR3 reads TGTGCCAGCAGCCCCCACCCACAAAGACGAGGGCAGTACTTC.

This clonotype showed up just a few times. The genes are TRBV25-1 and TRBJ1-2; a possible D gene is TRBD1 (5 bases). The length of the CDR3 is 16 residues. The germline gives CDR1 MGHDK, CDR2 SYGVNS. The V end lost 3 bases, the J end lost 6 bases, and 20 bases lay between the germline ends. CDR3 region: CASSETGRVDGNGYTF. In DNA form, the CDR3 reads TGTGCCAGCAGTGAGACCGGCAGGGTTGACGGCAATGGCTACACCTTC.